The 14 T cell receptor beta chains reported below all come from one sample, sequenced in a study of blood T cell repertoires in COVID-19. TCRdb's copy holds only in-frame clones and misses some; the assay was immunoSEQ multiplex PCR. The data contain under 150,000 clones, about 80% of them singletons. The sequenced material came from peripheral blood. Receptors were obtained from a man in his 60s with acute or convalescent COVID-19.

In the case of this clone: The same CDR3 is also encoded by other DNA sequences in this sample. The CDR3 region has the DNA TGTGCCAGCAGTTTAAGTCCTAGCGTTTACAATGAGCAGTTCTTC. Residues: CASSLSPSVYNEQFF. This rearrangement joins TRBV28 to TRBJ2-1, with D perhaps matching TRBD2 (6 bases). The V and J ends lost 2 bases and 4 bases respectively, with 12 bases between them. Germline V gene lookup returns CDR1 MDHEN and CDR2 SYDVKM. The CDR3 is 15 amino acids.

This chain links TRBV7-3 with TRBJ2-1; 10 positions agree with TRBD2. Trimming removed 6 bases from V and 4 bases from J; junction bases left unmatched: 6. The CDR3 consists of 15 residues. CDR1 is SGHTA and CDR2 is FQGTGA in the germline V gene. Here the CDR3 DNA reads TGTGCCAGCAGTTCTACTAGCGGGATATACAATGAGCAGTTCTTC. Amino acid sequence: CASSSTSGIYNEQFF.

CDR3 sequence reads: CASSCEFCPQHF. DNA for the CDR3: TGTGCCAGCAGCTGCGAATTTTGTCCCCAGCATTTT. The chain links TRBV11-2 to TRBJ1-5; D uncertain. Trimming took off 4 bases at V and 10 bases at J, with 11 bases between the two ends. Germline V lookup: CDR1 SGHAT, CDR2 FQNNGV. The CDR3 spans 12 residues.

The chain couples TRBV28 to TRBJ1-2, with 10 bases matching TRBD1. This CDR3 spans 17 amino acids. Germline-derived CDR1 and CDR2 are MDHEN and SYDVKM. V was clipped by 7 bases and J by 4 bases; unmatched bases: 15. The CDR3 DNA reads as TGTGCCAGCACCCCGGGACAGGGGAATTTTGTAGTCTATGGCTACACCTTC. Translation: CASTPGQGNFVVYGYTF.

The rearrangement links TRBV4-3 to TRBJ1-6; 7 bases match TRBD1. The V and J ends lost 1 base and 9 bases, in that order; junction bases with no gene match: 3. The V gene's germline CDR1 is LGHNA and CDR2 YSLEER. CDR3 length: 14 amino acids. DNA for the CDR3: TGCGCCAGCAGCCAAGGACAGGGCAGTTCACCCCTCCACTTT. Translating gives CASSQGQGSSPLHF.

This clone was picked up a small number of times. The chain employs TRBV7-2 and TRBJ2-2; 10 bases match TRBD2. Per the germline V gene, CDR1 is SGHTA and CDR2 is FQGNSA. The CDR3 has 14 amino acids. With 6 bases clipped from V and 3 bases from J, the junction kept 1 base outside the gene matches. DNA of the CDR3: TGTGCCAGCAGTGGACTAGCGGACACCGGGGAGCTGTTTTTT. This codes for CASSGLADTGELFF.

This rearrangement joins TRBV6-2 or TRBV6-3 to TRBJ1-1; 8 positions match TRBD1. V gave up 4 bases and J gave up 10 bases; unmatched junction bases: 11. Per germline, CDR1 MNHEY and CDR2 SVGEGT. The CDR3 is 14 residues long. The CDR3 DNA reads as TGTGCCAGCAGTTCGGACAGGGTAGGAATAGGAGCTTTCTTT. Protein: CASSSDRVGIGAFF.

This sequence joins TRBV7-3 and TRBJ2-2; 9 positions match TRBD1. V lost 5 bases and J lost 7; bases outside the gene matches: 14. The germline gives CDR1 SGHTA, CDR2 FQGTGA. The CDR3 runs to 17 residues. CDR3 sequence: CASSRLGTGMLVGELFF. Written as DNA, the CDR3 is TGTGCCAGCAGCCGATTAGGGACAGGGATGTTGGTCGGGGAGCTGTTTTTT.

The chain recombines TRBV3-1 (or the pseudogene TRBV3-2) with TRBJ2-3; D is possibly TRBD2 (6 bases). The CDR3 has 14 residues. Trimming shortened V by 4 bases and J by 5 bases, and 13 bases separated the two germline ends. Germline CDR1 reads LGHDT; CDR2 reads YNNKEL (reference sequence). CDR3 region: CASSRLAAGDTQYF. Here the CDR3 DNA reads TGTGCCAGCAGCCGCTTGGCAGCGGGAGATACGCAGTATTTT.

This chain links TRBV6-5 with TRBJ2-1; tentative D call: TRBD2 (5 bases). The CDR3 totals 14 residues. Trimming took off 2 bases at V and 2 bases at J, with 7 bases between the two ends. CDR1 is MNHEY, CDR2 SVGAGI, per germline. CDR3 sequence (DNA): TGTGCCAGCAGTTACAGCGGAACCTACAATGAGCAGTTCTTC. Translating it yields CASSYSGTYNEQFF.

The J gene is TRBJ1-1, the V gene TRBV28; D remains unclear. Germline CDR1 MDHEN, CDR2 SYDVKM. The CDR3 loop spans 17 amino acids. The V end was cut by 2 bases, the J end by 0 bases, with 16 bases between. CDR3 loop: CASSLPKIGRMNTEAFF. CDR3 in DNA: TGTGCCAGCAGTTTACCAAAAATAGGGAGAATGAACACTGAAGCTTTCTTT.

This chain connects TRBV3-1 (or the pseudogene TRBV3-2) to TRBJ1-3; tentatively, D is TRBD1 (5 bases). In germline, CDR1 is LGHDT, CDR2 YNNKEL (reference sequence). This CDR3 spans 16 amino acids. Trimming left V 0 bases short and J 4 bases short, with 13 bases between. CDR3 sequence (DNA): TGTGCCAGCAGCCAAGAATGGGGCAGTTCAGGAAACACCATATATTTT. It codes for CASSQEWGSSGNTIYF.

CDR3 sequence: CASSDRAAAEAFF. The CDR3 DNA is TGTGCCAGCAGTGACAGGGCCGCCGCTGAAGCTTTCTTT. V is TRBV28 and J is TRBJ1-1, with TRBD1 identical over 7 bases. The V gene end was trimmed by 5 bases and the J gene end by 6 bases; junction bases not matched to a gene: 6. CDR3 length equals 13 residues. The V gene's germline CDR1 is MDHEN and CDR2 SYDVKM.

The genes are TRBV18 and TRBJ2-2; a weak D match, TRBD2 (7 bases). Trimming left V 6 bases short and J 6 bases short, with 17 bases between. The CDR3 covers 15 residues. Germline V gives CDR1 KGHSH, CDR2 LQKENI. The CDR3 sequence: CASSLAGAGAGELFF. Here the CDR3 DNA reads TGTGCCAGCTCCCTGGCGGGGGCAGGTGCCGGGGAGCTGTTTTTT.